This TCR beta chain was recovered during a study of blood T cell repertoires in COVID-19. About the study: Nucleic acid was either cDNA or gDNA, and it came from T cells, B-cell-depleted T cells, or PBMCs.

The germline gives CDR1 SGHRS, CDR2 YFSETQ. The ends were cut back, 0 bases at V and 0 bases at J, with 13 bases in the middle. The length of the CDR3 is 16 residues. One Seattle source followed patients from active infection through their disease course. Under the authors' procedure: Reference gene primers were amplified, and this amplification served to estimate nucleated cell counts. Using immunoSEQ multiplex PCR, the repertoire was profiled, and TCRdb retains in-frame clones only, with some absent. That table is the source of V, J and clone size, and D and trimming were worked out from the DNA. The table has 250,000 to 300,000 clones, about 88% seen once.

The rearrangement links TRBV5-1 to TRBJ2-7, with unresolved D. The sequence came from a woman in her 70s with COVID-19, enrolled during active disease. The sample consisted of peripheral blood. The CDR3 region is CASSLEGVPPSYEQYF. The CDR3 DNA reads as TGCGCCAGCAGCTTGGAAGGAGTGCCCCCCTCCTACGAGCAGTACTTC. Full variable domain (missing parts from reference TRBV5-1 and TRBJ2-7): KAGVTQTPRYLIKTRGQQVTLSCSPISGHRSVSWYQQTPGQGLQFLFEYFSETQRNKGNFPGRFSGRQFSNSRSEMNVSTLELGDSALYLCASSLEGVPPSYEQYFGPGTRLTVT.